In this sample, the clone carrying this T cell receptor (beta chain) turned up a few times. The antigen is undetermined. This specimen comes from a study of T cell repertoires in cytomegalovirus infection. TCRdb called the reads again in MiXCR, with one record for every CDR3 protein. The sample lists under 150,000 distinct CDR3 sequences; approximately 9.2% were seen once. General study findings and limits: Ex vivo, HLA-C-restricted CMV-specific TCR beta clonotypes prevailed over the rest of the response.

The sequenced material came from PBMCs. The TCR was taken from a human donor in good health (CMV status not recorded). Some clones in this sample may be carry-over from other donors' samples.

CDR3 loop: CSATGGLISEQFF. DNA for the CDR3: TGCAGTGCAACGGGGGGGCTAATCAGTGAGCAGTTCTTC. The chain uses TRBV20-1 and TRBJ2-1; 8 bases are shared with TRBD2. Germline CDR1 DFQATT, CDR2 SNEGSKA (reference sequence). The CDR3 is 13 amino acids. V dropped 6 bases and J dropped 9; count of bases not matched to a gene: 10.